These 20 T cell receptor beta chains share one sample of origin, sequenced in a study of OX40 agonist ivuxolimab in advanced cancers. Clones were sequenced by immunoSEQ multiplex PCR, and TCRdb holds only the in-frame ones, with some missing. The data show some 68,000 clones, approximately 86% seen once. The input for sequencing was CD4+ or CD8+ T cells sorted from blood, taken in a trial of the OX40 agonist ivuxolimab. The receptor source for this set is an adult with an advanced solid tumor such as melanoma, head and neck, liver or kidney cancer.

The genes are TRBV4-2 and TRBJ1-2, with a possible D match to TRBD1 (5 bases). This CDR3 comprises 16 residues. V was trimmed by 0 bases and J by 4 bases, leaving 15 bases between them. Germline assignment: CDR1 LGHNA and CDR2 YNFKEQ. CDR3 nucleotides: TGTGCCAGCAGCCAAGAACCTTGGGGGGGAGGCTATGGCTACACCTTC. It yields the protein CASSQEPWGGGYGYTF.

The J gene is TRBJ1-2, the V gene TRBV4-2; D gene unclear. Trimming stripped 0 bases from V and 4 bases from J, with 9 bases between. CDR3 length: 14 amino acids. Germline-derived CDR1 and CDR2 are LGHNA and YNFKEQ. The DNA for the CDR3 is TGTGCCAGCAGCCAAGATACCCTCTCCTATGGCTACACCTTC. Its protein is CASSQDTLSYGYTF.

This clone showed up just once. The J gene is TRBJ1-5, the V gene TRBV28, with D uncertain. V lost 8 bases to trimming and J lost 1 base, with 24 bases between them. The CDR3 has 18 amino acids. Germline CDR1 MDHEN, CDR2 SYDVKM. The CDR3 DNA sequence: TGTGCCAGCTCTATCTGGGAGGGCCTTCTGGTGAGCAATCAGCCCCAGCATTTT. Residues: CASSIWEGLLVSNQPQHF.

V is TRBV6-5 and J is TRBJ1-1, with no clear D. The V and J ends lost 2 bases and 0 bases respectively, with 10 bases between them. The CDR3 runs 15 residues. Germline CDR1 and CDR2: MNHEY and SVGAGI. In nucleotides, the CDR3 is TGTGCCAGCAGTTACAGAGTCATCATGAACACTGAAGCTTTCTTT. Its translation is CASSYRVIMNTEAFF.

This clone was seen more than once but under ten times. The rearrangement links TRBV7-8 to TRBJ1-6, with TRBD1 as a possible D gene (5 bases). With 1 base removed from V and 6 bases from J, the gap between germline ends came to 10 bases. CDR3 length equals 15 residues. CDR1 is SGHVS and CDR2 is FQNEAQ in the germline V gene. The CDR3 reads CASSLDLQANSPLHF. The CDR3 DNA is TGTGCCAGCAGCTTAGATTTACAGGCTAATTCACCCCTCCACTTT.

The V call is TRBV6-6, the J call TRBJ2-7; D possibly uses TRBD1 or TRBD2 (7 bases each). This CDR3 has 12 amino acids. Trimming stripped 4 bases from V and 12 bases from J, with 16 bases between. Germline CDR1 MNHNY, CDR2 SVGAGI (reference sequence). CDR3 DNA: TGTGCCAGCAGTTCAACAGGGGAGGGTTGGTACTTC. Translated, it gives CASSSTGEGWYF.

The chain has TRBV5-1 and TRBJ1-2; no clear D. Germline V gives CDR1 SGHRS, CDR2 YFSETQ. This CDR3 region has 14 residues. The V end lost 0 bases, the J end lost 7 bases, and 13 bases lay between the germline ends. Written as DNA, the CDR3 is TGCGCCAGCAGCTTGGCCGAGACGACGGCTGGCTACACCTTC. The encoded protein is CASSLAETTAGYTF.

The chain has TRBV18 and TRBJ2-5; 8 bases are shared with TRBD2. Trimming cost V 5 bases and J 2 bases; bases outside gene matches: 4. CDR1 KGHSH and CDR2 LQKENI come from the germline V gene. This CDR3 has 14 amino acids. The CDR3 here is CASSFIAGQETQYF. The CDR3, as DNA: TGTGCCAGCTCATTTATAGCGGGGCAAGAGACCCAGTACTTC.

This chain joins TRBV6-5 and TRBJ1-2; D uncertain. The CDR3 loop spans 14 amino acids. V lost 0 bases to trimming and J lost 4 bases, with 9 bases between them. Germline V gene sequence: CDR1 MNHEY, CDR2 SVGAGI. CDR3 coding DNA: TGTGCCAGCAGTTACTCTGGCAGGAGCTATGGCTACACCTTC. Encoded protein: CASSYSGRSYGYTF.

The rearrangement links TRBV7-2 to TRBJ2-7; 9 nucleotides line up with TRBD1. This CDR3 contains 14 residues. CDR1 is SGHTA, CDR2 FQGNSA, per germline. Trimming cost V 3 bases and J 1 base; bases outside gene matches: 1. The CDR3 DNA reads TGTGCCAGCAGCTTGGACAGGGGTTCCTACGAGCAGTACTTC. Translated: CASSLDRGSYEQYF.

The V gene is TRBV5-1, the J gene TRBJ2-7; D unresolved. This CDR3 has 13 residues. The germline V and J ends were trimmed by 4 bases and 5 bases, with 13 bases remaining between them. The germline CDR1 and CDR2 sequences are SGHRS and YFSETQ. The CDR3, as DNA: TGCGCCAGCAGCAGTGATTACCCTCACGAGCAGTACTTC. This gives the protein CASSSDYPHEQYF.

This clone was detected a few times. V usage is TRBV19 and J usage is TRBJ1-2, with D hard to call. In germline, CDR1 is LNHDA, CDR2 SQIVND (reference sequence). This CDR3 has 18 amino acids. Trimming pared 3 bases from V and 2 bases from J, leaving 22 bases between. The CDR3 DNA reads TGTGCCAGTAGTATTATGGATCGGGCCTCTTGGGAGAACTATGGCTACACCTTC. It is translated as CASSIMDRASWENYGYTF.

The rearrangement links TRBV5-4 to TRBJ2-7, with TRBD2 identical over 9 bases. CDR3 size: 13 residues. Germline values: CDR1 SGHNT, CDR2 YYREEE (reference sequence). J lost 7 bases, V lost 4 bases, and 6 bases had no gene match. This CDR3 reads CASSPAGGLEQYF. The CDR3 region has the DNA TGTGCCAGCAGCCCAGCGGGGGGTTTGGAGCAGTACTTC. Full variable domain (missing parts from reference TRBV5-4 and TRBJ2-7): ETGVTQSPTHLIKTRGQQVTLRCSSQSGHNTVSWYQQALGQGPQFIFQYYREEENGRGNFPPRFSGLQFPNYSSELNVNALELDDSALYLCASSPAGGLEQYFGPGTRLTVT.

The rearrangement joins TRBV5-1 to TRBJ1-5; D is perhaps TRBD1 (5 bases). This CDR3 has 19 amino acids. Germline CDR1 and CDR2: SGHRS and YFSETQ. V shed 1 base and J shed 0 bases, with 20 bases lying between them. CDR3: CASSLNLGEGVFSNQPQHF. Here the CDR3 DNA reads TGCGCCAGCAGCTTGAATCTCGGGGAAGGGGTTTTTAGCAATCAGCCCCAGCATTTT.

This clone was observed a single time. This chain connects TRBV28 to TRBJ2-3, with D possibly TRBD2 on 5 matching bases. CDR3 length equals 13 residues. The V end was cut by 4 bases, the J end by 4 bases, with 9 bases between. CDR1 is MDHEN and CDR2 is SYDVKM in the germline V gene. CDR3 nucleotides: TGTGCCAGCAGTTACCGGGATCCAGATACGCAGTATTTT. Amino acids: CASSYRDPDTQYF.

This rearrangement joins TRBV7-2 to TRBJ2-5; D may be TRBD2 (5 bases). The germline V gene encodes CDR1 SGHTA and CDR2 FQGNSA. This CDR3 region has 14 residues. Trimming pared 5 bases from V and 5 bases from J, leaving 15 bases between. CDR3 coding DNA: TGTGCCAGCAGCGATCCGGGCCGGGGTGAGACCCAGTACTTC. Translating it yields CASSDPGRGETQYF.

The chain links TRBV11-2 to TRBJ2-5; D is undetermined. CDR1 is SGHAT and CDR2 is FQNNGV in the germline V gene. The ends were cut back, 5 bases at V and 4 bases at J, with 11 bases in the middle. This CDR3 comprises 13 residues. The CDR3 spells CASSRSVGETQYF. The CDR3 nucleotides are TGTGCCAGCAGCCGCTCGGTCGGAGAGACCCAGTACTTC.

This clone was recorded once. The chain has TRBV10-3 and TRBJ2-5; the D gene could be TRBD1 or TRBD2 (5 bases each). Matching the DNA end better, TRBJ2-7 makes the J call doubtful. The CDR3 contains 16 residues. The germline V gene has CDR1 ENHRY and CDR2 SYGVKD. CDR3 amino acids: CAISSLGGPRMYEQYF. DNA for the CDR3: TGTGCCATCAGTTCCCTTGGGGGACCACGTATGTACGAGCAGTACTTC.

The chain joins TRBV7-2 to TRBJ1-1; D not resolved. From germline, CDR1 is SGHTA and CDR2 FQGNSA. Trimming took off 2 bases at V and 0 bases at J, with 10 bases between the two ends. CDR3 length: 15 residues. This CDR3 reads CASSLRLALNTEAFF. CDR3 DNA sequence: TGTGCCAGCAGCTTAAGGCTGGCGCTGAACACTGAAGCTTTCTTT.

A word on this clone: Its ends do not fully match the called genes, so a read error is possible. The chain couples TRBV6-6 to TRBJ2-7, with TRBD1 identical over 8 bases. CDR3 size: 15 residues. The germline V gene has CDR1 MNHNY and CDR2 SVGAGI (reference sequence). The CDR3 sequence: CASNYDRQGSFEQYF. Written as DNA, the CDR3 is TGTGCCAGCAATTACGACCGACAGGGGAGTTTCGAGCAGTACTTC.